This T cell receptor beta chain was documented in a study of blood T cell repertoires in COVID-19. Study context: PBMCs, B-cell-depleted T cells, or T cells were the source of the cDNA or gDNA that made up the material.

Profiling relied on immunoSEQ multiplex PCR, and the TCRdb table lists in-frame clones only, not all of them. The sample lists roughly 210,000 clones, approximately 90% seen once, with 1.5% to 2% in the top ten. Trimming left V 7 bases short and J 3 bases short, with 13 bases between. The CDR3 loop spans 13 amino acids. From germline, CDR1 is SQVTM and CDR2 ANQGSEA. Sample: peripheral blood. The sequence was collected from a man aged 65-85 years with acute or convalescent COVID-19. This chain links TRBV29-1 with TRBJ1-3; D call uncertain. DNA of the CDR3: TGCAGCGCAGGACTCGGGGTTGGAAACACCATATATTTT. Amino acids: CSAGLGVGNTIYF.